The sample holds many counts of the clone carrying this TCR beta chain. The antigen is undetermined. Trimming removed 5 bases from V and 1 base from J, with 16 bases in between. The V gene's germline CDR1 is SGHRS and CDR2 YFSETQ. The CDR3 spans 16 residues. TCRdb reanalysed the RT-PCR reads using MiXCR and keeps one entry per CDR3 protein. The data hold around 470,000 distinct CDR3 sequences, with 7.2% observed a single time. The data were obtained in a study of response to subunit inactivated influenza vaccine. General observations from the study: Authors suggested seasonal influenza vaccinations each recruit few new T cells.

The clonotype comes from a man aged 50 to 75 who received an inactivated influenza vaccine. This specimen consisted of PBMCs from blood, obtained about 24 months after vaccination. This rearrangement joins TRBV5-1 to TRBJ2-1; a possible D gene is TRBD1 (7 bases). The CDR3 protein is CASSQGGFTSYNEQFF. The DNA for the CDR3 is TGCGCCAGCAGTCAGGGGGGTTTCACATCCTACAATGAGCAGTTCTTC. Full variable domain (outside the CDR3, taken from reference TRBV5-1 and TRBJ2-1): KAGVTQTPRYLIKTRGQQVTLSCSPISGHRSVSWYQQTPGQGLQFLFEYFSETQRNKGNFPGRFSGRQFSNSRSEMNVSTLELGDSALYLCASSQGGFTSYNEQFFGPGTRLTVL.